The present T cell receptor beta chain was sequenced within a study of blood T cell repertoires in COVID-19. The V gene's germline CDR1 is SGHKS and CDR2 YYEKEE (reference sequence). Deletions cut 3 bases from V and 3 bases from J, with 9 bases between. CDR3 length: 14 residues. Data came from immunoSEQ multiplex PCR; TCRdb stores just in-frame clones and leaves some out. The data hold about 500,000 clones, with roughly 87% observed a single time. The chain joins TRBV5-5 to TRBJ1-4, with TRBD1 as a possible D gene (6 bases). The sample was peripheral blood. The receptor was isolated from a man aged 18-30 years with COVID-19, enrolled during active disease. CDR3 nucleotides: TGTGCCAGCAGCTGGACAGAGGCTAATGAAAAACTGTTTTTT. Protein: CASSWTEANEKLFF.